The 31 T cell receptor beta chains below come from one sample, sequenced in a study of beta chain features in type 1 diabetes. The study reverse transcribed the entire isolated RNA, so it sequenced expressed TCRB transcripts. The table came from immunoSEQ multiplex PCR; TCRdb's copy has only in-frame clones and leaves some out. The table shows roughly 610,000 clones, with about 14% occurring only once. Material for sequencing was naive CD4+ T cells from blood. The receptors come from a man aged 18 to 30 in good health.

This clone showed up just a few times. V and J are TRBV5-6 and TRBJ2-1; perhaps TRBD2 as D (5 bases). The CDR3 sequence is 15 residues long. V lost 4 bases and J 2 bases, leaving 13 bases between the germline ends. Germline V lookup: CDR1 SGHDT, CDR2 YYEEEE. CDR3 amino acids: CASSLRRGPYNEQFF. Here the CDR3 DNA reads TGTGCCAGCAGCCTACGGCGAGGGCCCTACAATGAGCAGTTCTTC.

This clone was detected a few times. The genes are TRBV6-6 and TRBJ2-2; TRBD2 might be the D (5 bases). The CDR3 has 15 residues. Trimming shortened V by 8 bases and J by 7 bases, and 20 bases separated the two germline ends. Germline CDR1 MNHNY, CDR2 SVGAGI (reference sequence). This chain's CDR3 is CASQRSGRSGGELFF. The DNA of the CDR3 is TGTGCCAGCCAGAGGTCGGGGAGAAGTGGCGGGGAGCTGTTTTTT.

The chain joins TRBV5-4 to TRBJ1-2; 8 bases agree with TRBD1. Germline V gene sequence: CDR1 SGHNT, CDR2 YYREEE (reference sequence). The CDR3 sequence is 16 residues long. V was pared by 0 bases and J by 6 bases, with 10 bases of the junction left unmatched. This chain's CDR3 is CASSLGETGARDGYTF. The CDR3 DNA reads TGTGCCAGCAGCTTGGGGGAGACAGGGGCGCGTGATGGCTACACCTTC.

The chain employs TRBV4-3 and TRBJ1-2; 10 bases are a match to TRBD1. The germline CDR1 and CDR2 sequences are LGHNA and YSLEER. The CDR3 spans 16 residues. J was trimmed by 6 bases and V by 4 bases; bases with no gene match: 11. DNA of the CDR3: TGCGCCAGCAGCCTACTCGGACAGGGGGGGACCCATGGCTACACCTTC. Translated: CASSLLGQGGTHGYTF.

This clone was seen a handful of times. The chain joins TRBV7-3 to TRBJ1-1, with unresolved D. CDR3 size: 14 residues. The V gene lost 1 base and the J gene lost 5 bases, with 11 bases spanning the gap. Germline lookup yields CDR1 SGHTA and CDR2 FQGTGA. CDR3 DNA: TGTGCCAGCAGCTTAAAACAGAAAGGGACTGAAGCTTTCTTT. Translated: CASSLKQKGTEAFF.

This clone was picked up a small number of times. This chain links TRBV5-6 with TRBJ1-5; TRBD1 agrees at 7 bases. With V trimmed by 3 bases and J by 10 bases, 10 bases remained unmatched. There are 14 residues in the CDR3. Germline CDR1 reads SGHDT; CDR2 reads YYEEEE. For the CDR3, the DNA is TGTGCCAGCAGCTCACGACAGGGCCGGGGACCCCAGCATTTT. Translating gives CASSSRQGRGPQHF.

This chain uses TRBV7-9 with TRBJ2-3, with D possibly TRBD2 on 6 matching bases. V gave up 6 bases and J gave up 0 bases, with 16 bases separating them. The CDR3 is made up of 16 amino acids. Germline V gene lookup returns CDR1 SEHNR and CDR2 FQNEAQ (reference sequence). The CDR3: CASSFLEGLSTDTQYF. Here the CDR3 DNA reads TGTGCCAGCAGTTTCTTGGAGGGATTGAGCACAGATACGCAGTATTTT. Supplemented by reference TRBV7-9 and TRBJ2-3, the full variable domain reads DTGVSQNPRHKITKRGQNVTFRCDPISEHNRLYWYRQTLGQGPEFLTYFQNEAQLEKSRLLSDRFSAERPKGSFSTLEIQRTEQGDSAMYLCASSFLEGLSTDTQYFGPGTRLTVL.

On this clone: Within the sample, other DNA sequences also encode this same CDR3. The V gene is TRBV7-9, the J gene TRBJ1-1; D remains ambiguous. This CDR3 has 13 amino acids. From germline, CDR1 is SEHNR and CDR2 FQNEAQ (reference sequence). V was pared by 2 bases and J by 1 base, with 5 bases between. The CDR3 sequence is CASSLQSNTEAFF. The CDR3 DNA is TGTGCCAGCAGCTTACAGTCGAACACTGAAGCTTTCTTT.

This clone was seen only a few times. The chain employs TRBV7-9 and TRBJ2-3; 7 bases map to TRBD2. Germline V CDR1 and CDR2: SEHNR, FQNEAQ (reference sequence). This CDR3 has 18 amino acids. V gave up 2 bases and J gave up 0 bases; unmatched junction bases: 11. The DNA for the CDR3 is TGTGCCAGCAGCTTACCCACCCGCGGTAGCGGGAGCACAGATACGCAGTATTTT. This encodes CASSLPTRGSGSTDTQYF. The entire variable domain, with the rest obtained from reference TRBV7-9 and TRBJ2-3, is as follows: DTGVSQNPRHKITKRGQNVTFRCDPISEHNRLYWYRQTLGQGPEFLTYFQNEAQLEKSRLLSDRFSAERPKGSFSTLEIQRTEQGDSAMYLCASSLPTRGSGSTDTQYFGPGTRLTVL.

V usage is TRBV5-6 and J usage is TRBJ2-3, with D perhaps given as TRBD1 or TRBD2 (5 bases each). Germline V CDR1 and CDR2: SGHDT, YYEEEE. V gave up 4 bases and J gave up 0 bases, with 18 bases separating them. The CDR3 runs to 17 residues. CDR3 coding DNA: TGTGCCAGCAGCACCCGTAGGGACCTTTCTAGCACAGATACGCAGTATTTT. It encodes CASSTRRDLSSTDTQYF.

Only a few counts were recorded for this clone. The V and J genes are TRBV4-3 and TRBJ2-2; 16 positions match TRBD2. V gave up 3 bases and J gave up 1 base; unmatched junction bases: 11. CDR1 LGHNA and CDR2 YSLEER come from the germline V gene. The CDR3 consists of 21 residues. DNA for the CDR3: TGCGCCAGCAGCCAGGAAAAGGGACTAGCGGGAGGGATACGGAACACCGGGGAGCTGTTTTTT. Its protein is CASSQEKGLAGGIRNTGELFF.

This chain links TRBV28 with TRBJ2-7; D ambiguous. The CDR3 spans 14 residues. The germline CDR1 and CDR2 sequences are MDHEN and SYDVKM. Between the trimmed V and J ends, which lost 4 bases and 1 base, there was a span of 11 bases. The CDR3 coding sequence is TGTGCCAGCAGTTCAGCACAGATATCCTACGAGCAGTACTTC. Protein: CASSSAQISYEQYF.

This clone was observed a handful of times. The chain couples TRBV7-2 to TRBJ2-2; TRBD2 is a possible D gene (6 bases). There are 14 residues in the CDR3. Looked up from germline, CDR1 is SGHTA and CDR2 is FQGNSA. Deletions cut 8 bases from V and 5 bases from J, with 15 bases between. The CDR3 reads CASLVQSGTGELFF. DNA of the CDR3: TGTGCCAGCCTCGTACAGAGCGGGACCGGGGAGCTGTTTTTT.

This clone came up a few times. The CDR3 DNA reads as TGTGCCAGCAGCTTAGGTTACCGGGAAATGAACACTGAAGCTTTCTTT. Residues: CASSLGYREMNTEAFF. The chain couples TRBV11-1 to TRBJ1-1; D unresolved. The CDR3 is made up of 16 amino acids. CDR1 and CDR2 (germline): SGHAT, FQDESV (reference sequence). V lost 1 base and J 0 bases, leaving 12 bases between the germline ends. The full variable domain, in which reference TRBV11-1 and TRBJ1-1 provide the parts outside the CDR3, is EAEVAQSPRYKITEKSQAVAFWCDPISGHATLYWYRQILGQGPELLVQFQDESVVDDSQLPKDRFSAERLKGVDSTLKIQPAELGDSAMYLCASSLGYREMNTEAFFGQGTRLTVV.

This clone occurred a few times. J is TRBJ2-1 and V is TRBV7-2; a weak D match, TRBD2 (6 bases). The CDR3 spans 13 residues. V was clipped by 3 bases and J by 12 bases, with 15 bases between them. Germline V gives CDR1 SGHTA, CDR2 FQGNSA. Here the CDR3 reads CASSLDTRDLQFF. CDR3 sequence (DNA): TGTGCCAGCAGCTTGGATACCCGGGACTTGCAGTTCTTC.

V is TRBV19 and J is TRBJ1-2; tentatively, D is TRBD1 (6 bases). This CDR3 is 12 amino acids long. V was shortened by 3 bases and J by 7 bases, with 9 bases between the two germline ends. Germline V lookup: CDR1 LNHDA, CDR2 SQIVND (reference sequence). The CDR3 loop reads CASSILQGGYTF. The CDR3 DNA is TGTGCCAGTAGTATCCTACAGGGTGGCTACACCTTC.

This rearrangement joins TRBV6-5 to TRBJ2-7; the match to TRBD1 covers 8 bases. The CDR3 is 14 amino acids. Germline CDR1 is MNHEY and CDR2 is SVGAGI. Trimming removed 2 bases from V and 2 bases from J; junction bases left unmatched: 2. The CDR3 bases are TGTGCCAGCAGTTACGGACAGGGCGCCTACGAGCAGTACTTC. Its translation is CASSYGQGAYEQYF.

This clone was counted a few times. The CDR3 nucleotides read TGTGCCGCGGGGACAGGGGGAAATCAGCCCCAGCATTTT. Encoded protein: CAAGTGGNQPQHF. The chain has TRBV15 and TRBJ1-5; 11 positions agree with TRBD1. The germline CDR1 and CDR2 sequences are LNHNV and YYDKDF (reference sequence). Trimming took 11 bases from V and 4 from J; bases not matched to a gene: 4. This CDR3 comprises 13 residues.

This clone was counted only a few times. V usage is TRBV15 and J usage is TRBJ2-2; 7 nucleotides align to TRBD2. J gave up 1 base and V 0 bases, and 5 bases lay outside the gene matches. CDR3 length: 17 residues. CDR1 is LNHNV and CDR2 is YYDKDF in the germline V gene (reference sequence). CDR3 DNA sequence: TGTGCCACCAGCAGAGAGCCTCTAGCGGTGAACACCGGGGAGCTGTTTTTT. Its translation: CATSREPLAVNTGELFF.

This clone has just a few counts. This sequence joins TRBV7-3 and TRBJ2-5, with D hard to call. This CDR3 has 14 amino acids. V shed 6 bases and J shed 4 bases, with 15 bases lying between them. Germline CDR1 SGHTA, CDR2 FQGTGA. CDR3: CASSSPGAVETQYF. CDR3 bases: TGTGCCAGCAGTTCTCCGGGCGCTGTAGAGACCCAGTACTTC.

This chain uses TRBV10-3 with TRBJ2-1; D is unclear. V was cut by 3 bases and J by 0 bases, with 3 bases left in between. CDR3 length equals 13 residues. Germline values: CDR1 ENHRY, CDR2 SYGVKD. The CDR3 spells CAISEISYNEQFF. Here the CDR3 DNA reads TGTGCCATCAGTGAAATCTCCTACAATGAGCAGTTCTTC.

This clone occurred a few times. V is TRBV9 and J is TRBJ2-5; TRBD2 agrees at 8 bases. Germline values: CDR1 SGDLS, CDR2 YYNGEE. Trimming took 1 base from V and 2 from J; bases not matched to a gene: 4. CDR3 length equals 15 residues. The DNA of the CDR3 is TGTGCCAGCAGCGTATCAAGCGGGGGACAAGAGACCCAGTACTTC. Protein sequence: CASSVSSGGQETQYF.

This rearrangement joins TRBV5-1 to TRBJ2-7; no clear D gene. V gave up 0 bases and J gave up 6 bases, with 10 bases separating them. From germline, CDR1 is SGHRS and CDR2 YFSETQ. This CDR3 comprises 13 residues. The CDR3 reads CASSLAFPGEQYF. The CDR3, as DNA: TGCGCCAGCAGCTTGGCCTTCCCGGGCGAGCAGTACTTC.

The rearrangement uses TRBV7-8 and TRBJ2-5; D gene unclear. The CDR3 runs to 13 residues. V was shortened by 2 bases and J by 3 bases, with 7 bases between the two germline ends. CDR1 SGHVS and CDR2 FQNEAQ come from the germline V gene. This CDR3 is CASSLRLKETQYF. The CDR3 region has the DNA TGTGCCAGCAGCTTACGACTGAAAGAGACCCAGTACTTC.

In this sample, this clone turned up a few times. The chain combines TRBV7-8 with TRBJ2-5; 9 bases line up with TRBD1. The end of the DNA aligns better with TRBJ2-7, so the J call may be wrong. Germline V gives CDR1 SGHVS, CDR2 FQNEAQ. The CDR3 sequence is 16 residues long. The CDR3 sequence is CASSLRRTGVSYEQYF. CDR3 bases: TGTGCCAGCAGCTTAAGACGGACAGGGGTATCCTACGAGCAGTACTTC.

This chain links TRBV14 with TRBJ2-7; D is unresolved. The CDR3 spans 14 residues. The germline V and J ends were trimmed by 5 bases and 2 bases, with 13 bases remaining between them. The germline CDR1 and CDR2 sequences are SGHDN and FVKESK. CDR3 coding DNA: TGTGCCAGCAGCACATTCTTCGGTCCCTACGAGCAGTACTTC. Translation: CASSTFFGPYEQYF.

This chain joins TRBV7-3 and TRBJ2-3; TRBD1 aligns across 7 bases. With V trimmed by 1 base and J by 4 bases, 2 bases remained unmatched. Germline CDR1 is SGHTA and CDR2 is FQGTGA. The CDR3 spans 14 residues. The CDR3 loop reads CASSLRQGSDTQYF. The CDR3 nucleotides read TGTGCCAGCAGCTTAAGACAGGGCTCAGATACGCAGTATTTT.

The V call is TRBV5-1, the J call TRBJ2-1; 10 bases agree with TRBD2. The V segment lost 2 bases and the J segment 6 bases; nucleotides outside the gene matches: 2. CDR3 size: 14 residues. In germline, CDR1 is SGHRS, CDR2 YFSETQ. The CDR3 DNA sequence: TGCGCCAGCAGCTTTGGGACTAGCGTCAATGAGCAGTTCTTC. Translated, it gives CASSFGTSVNEQFF. Using reference TRBV5-1 and TRBJ2-1 for the parts outside the CDR3, the full variable domain is KAGVTQTPRYLIKTRGQQVTLSCSPISGHRSVSWYQQTPGQGLQFLFEYFSETQRNKGNFPGRFSGRQFSNSRSEMNVSTLELGDSALYLCASSFGTSVNEQFFGPGTRLTVL.

The rearrangement joins TRBV18 to TRBJ2-3; D call uncertain. Germline V gene lookup returns CDR1 KGHSH and CDR2 LQKENI. CDR3 length: 15 residues. The V and J ends lost 5 bases and 1 base respectively, with 13 bases between them. CDR3 loop: CASSRWPGGTDTQYF. The CDR3, as DNA: TGTGCCAGCTCAAGGTGGCCGGGCGGCACAGATACGCAGTATTTT. Supplemented by reference TRBV18 and TRBJ2-3, the full variable domain reads NAGVMQNPRHLVRRRGQEARLRCSPMKGHSHVYWYRQLPEEGLKFMVYLQKENIIDESGMPKERFSAEFPKEGPSILRIQQVVRGDSAAYFCASSRWPGGTDTQYFGPGTRLTVL.

The chain has TRBV7-9 and TRBJ1-4; TRBD1 agrees at 9 bases. The CDR3 contains 14 residues. V lost 5 bases, J lost 8 bases, and 6 bases stayed unmatched. Germline V gene sequence: CDR1 SEHNR, CDR2 FQNEAQ (reference sequence). CDR3 sequence (DNA): TGTGCCAGCAGCCCGGGACAGGGACGCGAAAAACTGTTTTTT. Protein product: CASSPGQGREKLFF.

This clone has more than one count but fewer than ten. This chain connects TRBV29-1 to TRBJ1-5; D unclear. This CDR3 is built from 14 residues. Deletions cut 4 bases from V and 0 bases from J, with 10 bases between. Germline CDR1 and CDR2: SQVTM and ANQGSEA. CDR3 sequence (DNA): TGCAGCGTTGCCAGAGATTATAGCAATCAGCCCCAGCATTTT. It is translated as CSVARDYSNQPQHF.